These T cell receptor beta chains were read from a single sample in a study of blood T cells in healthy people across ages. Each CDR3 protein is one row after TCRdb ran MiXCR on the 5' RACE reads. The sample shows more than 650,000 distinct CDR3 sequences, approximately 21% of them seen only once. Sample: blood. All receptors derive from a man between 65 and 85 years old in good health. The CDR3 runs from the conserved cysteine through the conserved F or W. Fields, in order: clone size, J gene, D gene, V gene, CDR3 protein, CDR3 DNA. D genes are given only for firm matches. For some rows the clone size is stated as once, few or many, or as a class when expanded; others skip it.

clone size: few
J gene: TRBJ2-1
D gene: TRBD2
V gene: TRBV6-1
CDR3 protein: CASKSSGPTNEQFF
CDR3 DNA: TGTGCCAGCAAGTCTAGCGGCCCTACGAATGAGCAGTTCTTC

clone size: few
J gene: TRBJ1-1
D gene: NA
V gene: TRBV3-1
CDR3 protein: CASSQAGREAFF
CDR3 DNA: TGTGCCAGCAGCCAGGCGGGCAGGGAAGCTTTCTTT

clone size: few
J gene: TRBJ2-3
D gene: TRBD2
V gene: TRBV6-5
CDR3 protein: CASSYGTLAGGLDTQYF
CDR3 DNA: TGTGCCAGCAGTTACGGAACGCTAGCGGGGGGATTAGATACGCAGTATTTT

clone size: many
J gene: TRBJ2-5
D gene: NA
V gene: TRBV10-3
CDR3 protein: CAISERETQYF
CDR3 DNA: TGTGCCATCAGTGAGCGAGAGACCCAGTACTTC

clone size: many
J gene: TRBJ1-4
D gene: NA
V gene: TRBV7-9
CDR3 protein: CASSPIGQSNEKLFF
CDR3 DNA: TGTGCCAGCAGCCCTATTGGGCAGTCTAATGAAAAACTGTTTTTT

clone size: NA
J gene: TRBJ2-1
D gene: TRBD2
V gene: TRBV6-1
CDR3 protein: CASSEQRGAGNEQFF
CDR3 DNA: TGTGCCAGCAGTGAACAGCGGGGGGCAGGGAATGAGCAGTTCTTC

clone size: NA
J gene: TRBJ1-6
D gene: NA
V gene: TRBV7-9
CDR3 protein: CASSWKDSPLHF
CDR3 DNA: TGTGCCAGCAGCTGGAAAGATTCACCCCTCCACTTT

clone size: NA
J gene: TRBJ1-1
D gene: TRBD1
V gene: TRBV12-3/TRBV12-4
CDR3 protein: CASRGQGPEAFF
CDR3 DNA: TGTGCCAGCAGAGGACAGGGACCAGAAGCTTTCTTT

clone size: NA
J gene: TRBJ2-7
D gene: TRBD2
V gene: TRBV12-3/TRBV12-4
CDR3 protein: CASSWTSVEQYF
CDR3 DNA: TGTGCCAGCAGTTGGACTAGCGTGGAGCAGTACTTC

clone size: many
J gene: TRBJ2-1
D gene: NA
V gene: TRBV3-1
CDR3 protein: CASRGGSYNEQFF
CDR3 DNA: TGTGCCAGCAGAGGGGGCTCCTACAATGAGCAGTTCTTC

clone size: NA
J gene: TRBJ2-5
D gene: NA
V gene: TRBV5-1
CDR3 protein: CASSLIGGLRVTQYF
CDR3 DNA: TGCGCCAGCAGCTTGATAGGGGGGCTGAGAGTGACCCAGTACTTC

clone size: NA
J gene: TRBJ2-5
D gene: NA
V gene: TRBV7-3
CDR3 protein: CASSSTVDETQYF
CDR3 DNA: TGTGCCAGCAGCTCGACCGTGGACGAGACCCAGTACTTC

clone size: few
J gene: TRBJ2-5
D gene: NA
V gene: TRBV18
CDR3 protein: CASSPRQTETQYF
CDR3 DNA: TGTGCCAGCTCACCGCGGCAGACAGAGACCCAGTACTTC

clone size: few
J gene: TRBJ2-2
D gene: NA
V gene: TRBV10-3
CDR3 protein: CAISGRQENTGELFF
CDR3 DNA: TGTGCCATCAGTGGCCGGCAGGAAAACACCGGGGAGCTGTTTTTT

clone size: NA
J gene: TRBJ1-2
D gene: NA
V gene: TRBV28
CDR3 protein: CASSLGLGSYGYTF
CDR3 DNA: TGTGCCAGCAGTTTAGGATTGGGTAGCTATGGCTACACCTTC

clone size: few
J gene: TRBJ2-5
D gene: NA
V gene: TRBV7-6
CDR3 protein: CASSLVFYQETQYF
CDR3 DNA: TGTGCCAGCAGCTTAGTGTTCTACCAAGAGACCCAGTACTTC

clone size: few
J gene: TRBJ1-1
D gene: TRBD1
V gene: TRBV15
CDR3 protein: CASSRAGQGSEAFF
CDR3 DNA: TGTGCCTCCAGCAGAGCTGGACAGGGGTCGGAAGCTTTCTTT

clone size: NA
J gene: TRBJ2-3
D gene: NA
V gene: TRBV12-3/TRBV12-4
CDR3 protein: CASSPRGRLNTQYF
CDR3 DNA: TGTGCCAGCAGTCCGAGAGGGAGGCTAAATACGCAGTATTTT

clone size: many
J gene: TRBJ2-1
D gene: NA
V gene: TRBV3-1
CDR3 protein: CASSQVWRRDQVSDEQFF
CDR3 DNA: TGTGCCAGCAGCCAAGTCTGGCGAAGAGATCAGGTGAGCGACGAGCAGTTCTTC

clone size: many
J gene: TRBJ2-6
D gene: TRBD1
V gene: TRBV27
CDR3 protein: CASSRQGRSGANVLTF
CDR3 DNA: TGTGCCAGCAGCCGACAGGGTAGATCTGGGGCCAACGTCCTGACTTTC

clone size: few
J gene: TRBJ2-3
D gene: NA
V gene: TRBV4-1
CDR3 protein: CASSLLGGTTDTQYF
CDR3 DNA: TGCGCCAGCAGCCTTTTAGGAGGGACCACAGATACGCAGTATTTT

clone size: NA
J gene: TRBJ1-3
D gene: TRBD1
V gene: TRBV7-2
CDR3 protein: CASSSRGQGGNTIYF
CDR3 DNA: TGTGCCAGCAGCTCTAGAGGACAGGGGGGGAACACCATATATTTT

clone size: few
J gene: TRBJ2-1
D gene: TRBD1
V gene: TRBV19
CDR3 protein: CASSAPRDRVGDEQFF
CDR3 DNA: TGTGCCAGTAGTGCCCCCCGGGACAGGGTGGGCGATGAGCAGTTCTTC

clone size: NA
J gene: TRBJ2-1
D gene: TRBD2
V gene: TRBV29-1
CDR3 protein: CSVEGLAGSNPYNEQFF
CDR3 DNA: TGCAGCGTAGAAGGGCTAGCGGGATCTAACCCCTACAATGAGCAGTTCTTC

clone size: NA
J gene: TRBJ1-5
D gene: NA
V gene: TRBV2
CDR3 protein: CASRERGPRGQPQHF
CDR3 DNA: TGTGCCAGCAGGGAACGGGGGCCCCGGGGACAGCCCCAGCATTTT

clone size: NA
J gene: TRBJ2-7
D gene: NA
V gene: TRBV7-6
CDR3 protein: CASSFGASYEQYF
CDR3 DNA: TGTGCCAGCAGCTTCGGGGCCTCCTACGAGCAGTACTTC

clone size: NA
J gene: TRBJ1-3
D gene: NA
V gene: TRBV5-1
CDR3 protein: CASSLDASGNTIYF
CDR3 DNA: TGCGCCAGCAGCTTGGACGCCTCTGGAAACACCATATATTTT

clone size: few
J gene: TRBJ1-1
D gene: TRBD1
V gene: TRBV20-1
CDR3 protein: CSASKGAGTTEAFF
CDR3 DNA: TGCAGTGCTAGTAAGGGGGCAGGAACCACTGAAGCTTTCTTT

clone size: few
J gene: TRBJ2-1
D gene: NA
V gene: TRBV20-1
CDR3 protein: CSARGDPTNEQFF
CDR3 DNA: TGCAGTGCTAGAGGAGACCCAACTAATGAGCAGTTCTTC

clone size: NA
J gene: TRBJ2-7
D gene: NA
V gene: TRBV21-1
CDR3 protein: CASSIRQGVPYEQYF
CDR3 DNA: TGTGCCAGCAGCATAAGACAGGGAGTCCCCTACGAGCAGTACTTC

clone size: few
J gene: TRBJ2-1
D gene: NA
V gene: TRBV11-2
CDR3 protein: CASSLGSIISSYNEQFF
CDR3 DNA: TGTGCCAGCAGCTTAGGCAGTATTATCAGCTCCTACAATGAGCAGTTCTTC

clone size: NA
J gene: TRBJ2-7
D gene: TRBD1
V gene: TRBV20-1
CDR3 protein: CSAALGTGDPLASSYEQYF
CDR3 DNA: TGCAGTGCTGCTTTAGGGACAGGGGACCCCCTGGCGAGCTCCTACGAGCAGTACTTC

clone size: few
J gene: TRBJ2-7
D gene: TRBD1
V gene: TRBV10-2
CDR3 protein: CASSEPRDRGTYEQYF
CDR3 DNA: TGCGCCAGCAGTGAGCCCCGGGACAGGGGTACCTACGAGCAGTACTTC

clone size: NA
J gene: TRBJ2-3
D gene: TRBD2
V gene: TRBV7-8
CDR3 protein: CASSSPWGGGARDTQYF
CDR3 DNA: TGTGCCAGCAGCTCCCCATGGGGCGGGGGGGCCCGGGATACGCAGTATTTT

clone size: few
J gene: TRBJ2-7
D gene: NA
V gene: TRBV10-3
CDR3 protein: CAISERGAVEQYF
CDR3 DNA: TGTGCCATCAGTGAGCGGGGGGCGGTCGAGCAGTACTTC

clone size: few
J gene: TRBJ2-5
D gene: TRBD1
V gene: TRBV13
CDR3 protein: CASSLRQGMETQYF
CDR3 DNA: TGTGCCAGCAGCCTCCGACAGGGAATGGAGACCCAGTACTTC

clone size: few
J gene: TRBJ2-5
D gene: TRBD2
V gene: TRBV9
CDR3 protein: CASSLGTSAEKETQYF
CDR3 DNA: TGTGCCAGCAGCCTGGGGACTAGCGCGGAGAAAGAGACCCAGTACTTC

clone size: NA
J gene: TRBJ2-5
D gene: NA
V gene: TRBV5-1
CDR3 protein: CASSLSRDMVTQYF
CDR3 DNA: TGCGCCAGCAGCTTGAGCAGGGACATGGTGACCCAGTACTTC

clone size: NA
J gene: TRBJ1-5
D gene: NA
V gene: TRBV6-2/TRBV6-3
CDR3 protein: CASSPRQVNQPQHF
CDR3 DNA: TGTGCCAGCAGTCCCCGGCAGGTGAATCAGCCCCAGCATTTT

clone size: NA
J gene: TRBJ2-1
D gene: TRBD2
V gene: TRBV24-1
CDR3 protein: CATSDRPSGRRYEQFF
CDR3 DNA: TGTGCCACCAGTGACCGCCCCAGCGGGAGAAGGTATGAGCAGTTCTTC

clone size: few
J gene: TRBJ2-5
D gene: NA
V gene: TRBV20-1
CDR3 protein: CSAGGPYKETQYF
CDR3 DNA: TGCAGTGCCGGGGGACCTTATAAAGAGACCCAGTACTTC

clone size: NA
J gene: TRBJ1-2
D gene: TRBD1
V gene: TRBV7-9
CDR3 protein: CASSLADRANYGYTF
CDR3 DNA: TGTGCCAGCAGCTTAGCGGACAGGGCTAACTATGGCTACACCTTC

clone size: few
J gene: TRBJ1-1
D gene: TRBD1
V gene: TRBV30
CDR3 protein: CARDRVYTEAFF
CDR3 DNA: TGTGCCCGGGACAGGGTTTACACTGAAGCTTTCTTT

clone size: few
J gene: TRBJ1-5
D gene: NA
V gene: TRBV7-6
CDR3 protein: CASSAHRNQPQHF
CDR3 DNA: TGTGCCAGCAGCGCCCACCGCAACCAGCCCCAGCATTTT

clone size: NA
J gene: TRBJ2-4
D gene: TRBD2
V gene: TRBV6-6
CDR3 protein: CASSRRLAGEVNIQYF
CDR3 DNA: TGTGCCAGCAGTCGCCGACTAGCGGGAGAGGTAAACATTCAGTACTTC

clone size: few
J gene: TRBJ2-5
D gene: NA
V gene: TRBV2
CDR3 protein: CASRSTRGRGETQYF
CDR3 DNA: TGTGCCAGCAGGTCGACTAGGGGAAGGGGAGAGACCCAGTACTTC

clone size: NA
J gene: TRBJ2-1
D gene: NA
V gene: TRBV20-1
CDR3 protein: CSASLTQRYSYNEQFF
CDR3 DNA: TGCAGTGCTAGTTTAACTCAGCGGTACTCCTACAATGAGCAGTTCTTC